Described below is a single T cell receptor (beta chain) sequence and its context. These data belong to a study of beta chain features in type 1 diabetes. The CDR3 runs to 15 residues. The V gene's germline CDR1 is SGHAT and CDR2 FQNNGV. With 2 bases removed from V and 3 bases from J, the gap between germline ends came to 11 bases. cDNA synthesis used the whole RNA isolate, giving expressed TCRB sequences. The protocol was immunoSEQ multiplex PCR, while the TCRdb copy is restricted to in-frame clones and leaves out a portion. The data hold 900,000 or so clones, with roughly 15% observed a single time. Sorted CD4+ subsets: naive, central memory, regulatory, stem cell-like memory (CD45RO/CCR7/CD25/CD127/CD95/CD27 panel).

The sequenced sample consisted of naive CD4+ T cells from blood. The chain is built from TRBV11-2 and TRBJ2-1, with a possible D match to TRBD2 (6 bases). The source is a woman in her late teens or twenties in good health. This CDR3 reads CASSLRAGYYNEQFF. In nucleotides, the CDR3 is TGTGCCAGCAGCTTACGGGCGGGATACTACAATGAGCAGTTCTTC.